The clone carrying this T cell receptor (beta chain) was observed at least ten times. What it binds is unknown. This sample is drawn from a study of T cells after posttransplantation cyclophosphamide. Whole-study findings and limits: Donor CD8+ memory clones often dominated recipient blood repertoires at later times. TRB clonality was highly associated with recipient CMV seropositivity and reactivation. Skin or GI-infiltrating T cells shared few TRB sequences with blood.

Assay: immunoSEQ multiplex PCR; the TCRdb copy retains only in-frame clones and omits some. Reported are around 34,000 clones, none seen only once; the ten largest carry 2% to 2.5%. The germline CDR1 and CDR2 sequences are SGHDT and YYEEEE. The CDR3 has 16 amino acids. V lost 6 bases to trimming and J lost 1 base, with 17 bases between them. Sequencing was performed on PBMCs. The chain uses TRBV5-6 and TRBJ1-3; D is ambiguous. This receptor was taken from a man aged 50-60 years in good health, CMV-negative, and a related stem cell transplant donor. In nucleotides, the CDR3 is TGTGCCAGCAACCCCAAGCTGCGGGAATCTGGAAACACCATATATTTT. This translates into CASNPKLRESGNTIYF.